The T cell receptor (beta chain) under discussion was sequenced for a study of cytomegalovirus exposure and HLA in healthy donors. About this clone: Its antigen is still unknown.

In germline, CDR1 is LNHDA, CDR2 SQIVND (reference sequence). The CDR3 spans 20 residues. J lost 3 bases, V lost 3 bases, and 20 bases had no gene match. The PCR was carried out with 60 Vbeta primers and 13 Jbeta primers. Authors' processing steps: A follow-up analysis tallied tens of millions of unique TCR beta chains, some 9.9 million shared. Assay used: immunoSEQ multiplex PCR; TCRdb lists only in-frame clones, some missing. V and J calls and clone size are as listed in that table; D and trimming were resolved from the DNA. The table records about 150,000 clones, around 80% of them present only once. General observations from the study: Most TCR sequences proved rare, with some public TCRs found in many donors.

The chain carries TRBV19 and TRBJ1-5, with TRBD1 matching over 7 bases. The sequenced material came from PBMCs. This clonotype was sampled from a male donor in good health and CMV-seropositive. DNA for the CDR3: TGTGCCAGTAGTATGTTAAGGGGGCTAGAGTCCGATTTTACCAATCAGCCCCAGCATTTT. Translating it yields CASSMLRGLESDFTNQPQHF.